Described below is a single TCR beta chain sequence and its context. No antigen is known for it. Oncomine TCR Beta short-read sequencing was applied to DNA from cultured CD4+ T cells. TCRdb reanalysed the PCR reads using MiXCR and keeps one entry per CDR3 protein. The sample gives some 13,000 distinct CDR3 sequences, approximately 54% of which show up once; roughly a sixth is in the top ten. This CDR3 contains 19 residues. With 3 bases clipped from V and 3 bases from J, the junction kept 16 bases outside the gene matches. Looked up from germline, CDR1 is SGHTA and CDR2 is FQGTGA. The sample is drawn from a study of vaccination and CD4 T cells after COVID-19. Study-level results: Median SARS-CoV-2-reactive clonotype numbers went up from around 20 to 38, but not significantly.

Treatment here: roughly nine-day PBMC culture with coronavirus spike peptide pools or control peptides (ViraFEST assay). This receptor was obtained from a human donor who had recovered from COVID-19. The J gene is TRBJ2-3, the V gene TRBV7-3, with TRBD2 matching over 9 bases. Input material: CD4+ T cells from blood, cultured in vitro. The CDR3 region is CASSFLRTGSGRFTDTQYF. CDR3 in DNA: TGTGCCAGCAGCTTCCTCCGGACGGGTAGCGGGAGATTTACAGATACGCAGTATTTT.